This T cell receptor (beta chain) was identified in a study of blood T cell repertoires in COVID-19. Study details: Spain, Italy and the United States supplied samples that represented acute and convalescent COVID-19.

Assay used: immunoSEQ multiplex PCR; TCRdb lists only in-frame clones, some missing. The data contain approximately 280,000 clones, about 89% of them singletons. This CDR3 region has 15 residues. Per germline, CDR1 SGHRS and CDR2 YFSETQ. Trimming shortened V by 3 bases and J by 8 bases, and 20 bases separated the two germline ends. The sample consisted of peripheral blood. The chain links TRBV5-1 to TRBJ1-2, with D possibly matching TRBD1 (6 bases). The TCR originated in a man aged 50 to 60 with acute or convalescent COVID-19. CDR3 nucleotide sequence: TGCGCCAGCAGCTCAACAGGGACCTCCCTGGGAGGCTACACCTTC. Translating gives CASSSTGTSLGGYTF.